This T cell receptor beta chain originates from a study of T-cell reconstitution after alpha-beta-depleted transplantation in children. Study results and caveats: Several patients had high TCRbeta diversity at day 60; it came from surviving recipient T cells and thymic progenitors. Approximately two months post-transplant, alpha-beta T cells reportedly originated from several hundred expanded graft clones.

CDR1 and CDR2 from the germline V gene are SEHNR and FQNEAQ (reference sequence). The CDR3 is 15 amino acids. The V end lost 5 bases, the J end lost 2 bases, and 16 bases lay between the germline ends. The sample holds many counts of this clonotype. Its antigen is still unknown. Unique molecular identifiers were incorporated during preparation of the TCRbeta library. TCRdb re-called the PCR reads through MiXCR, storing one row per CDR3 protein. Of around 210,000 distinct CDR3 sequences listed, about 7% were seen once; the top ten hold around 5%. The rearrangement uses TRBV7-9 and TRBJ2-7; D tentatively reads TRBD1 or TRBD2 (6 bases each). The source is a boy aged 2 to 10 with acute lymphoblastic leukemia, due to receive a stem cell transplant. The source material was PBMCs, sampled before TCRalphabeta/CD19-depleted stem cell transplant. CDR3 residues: CASSKQEGDPYEQYF. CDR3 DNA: TGTGCCAGCAGCAAGCAGGAGGGGGACCCCTACGAGCAGTACTTC.